This T cell receptor (beta chain) comes out of a study of response to subunit inactivated influenza vaccine. In TCRdb, the RT-PCR reads were re-called with MiXCR into one record per CDR3 protein. The data contain fewer than 700,000 distinct CDR3 sequences, 10% to 15% of them singletons. This clonotype was detected ten times or more. The CDR3 runs 16 residues. V lost 5 bases, J lost 4 bases, and 18 bases lay in between. CDR1 is SGHTA, CDR2 FQGNSA, per germline. The chain links TRBV7-2 to TRBJ1-5; a weak D match, TRBD1 (6 bases). The TCR sequence derives from a man aged 50-59 years who received an inactivated influenza vaccine. Specimen: PBMCs from blood, collected 45 days after vaccination. CDR3 in amino acids: CASSPGARGTNQPQHF. CDR3 DNA sequence: TGTGCCAGCAGCCCGGGCGCGAGGGGGACGAATCAGCCCCAGCATTTT.